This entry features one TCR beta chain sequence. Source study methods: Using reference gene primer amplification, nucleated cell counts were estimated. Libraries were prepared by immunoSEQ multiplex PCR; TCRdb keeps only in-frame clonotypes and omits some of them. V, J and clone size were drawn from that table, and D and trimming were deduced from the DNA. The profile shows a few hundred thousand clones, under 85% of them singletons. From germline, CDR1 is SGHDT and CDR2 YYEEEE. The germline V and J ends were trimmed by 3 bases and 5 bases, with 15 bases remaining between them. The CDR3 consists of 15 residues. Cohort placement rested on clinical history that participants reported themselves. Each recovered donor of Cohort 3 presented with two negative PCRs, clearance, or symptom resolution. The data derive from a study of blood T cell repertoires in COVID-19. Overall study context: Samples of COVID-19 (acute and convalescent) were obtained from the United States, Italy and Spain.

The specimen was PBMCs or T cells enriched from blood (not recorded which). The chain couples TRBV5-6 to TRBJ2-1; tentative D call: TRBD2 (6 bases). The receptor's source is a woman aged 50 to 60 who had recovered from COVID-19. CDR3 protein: CASSWAGLANNEQFF. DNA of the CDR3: TGTGCCAGCAGCTGGGCGGGACTGGCAAACAATGAGCAGTTCTTC.